This T cell receptor (beta chain) was recorded in a study of blood T cell repertoires in COVID-19. Study information: The origin of the acute and convalescent COVID-19 samples was the United States, Italy and Spain. PBMCs, B-cell-depleted T cells, or T cells were the source of the cDNA or gDNA that made up the material.

How the authors handled the data: Nucleated cell counts were estimated from reference gene primer amplification. Generated by immunoSEQ multiplex PCR, the TCRdb table keeps only in-frame clones and is missing some. Clone size and V and J calls were adopted from that table, with D and trimming inferred from the DNA. Here the sample spans under 300,000 clones, roughly 80% being singletons. Germline V gene data show CDR1 as LNHDA and CDR2 as SQIVND (reference sequence). CDR3 length equals 15 residues. Trimming left V 3 bases short and J 0 bases short, with 9 bases between. The receptor was isolated from an older woman with active or convalescent COVID-19. This chain joins TRBV19 and TRBJ1-3, with D unresolved. Material: peripheral blood. CDR3 residues: CASSIDEYSGNTIYF. CDR3 DNA sequence: TGTGCCAGTAGTATTGATGAGTACTCTGGAAACACCATATATTTT. The variable domain in full, with the rest retrieved from reference TRBV19 and TRBJ1-3, is DGGITQSPKYLFRKEGQNVTLSCEQNLNHDAMYWYRQDPGQGLRLIYYSQIVNDFQKGDIAEGYSVSREKKESFPLTVTSAQKNPTAFYLCASSIDEYSGNTIYFGEGSWLTVV.